One and the same sample provided the 23 T cell receptor beta chains below, sequenced in a study of immune characterization of retroperitoneal liposarcoma. TCRdb fed the PCR reads into MiXCR, producing one record per CDR3 protein. The sample lists around 11,000 distinct CDR3 sequences; around a quarter were seen once. Sequencing used tumor tissue. The receptor source for this set is a male donor with retroperitoneal liposarcoma.

This clonotype was observed at least ten times. The gene calls are TRBV11-3 and TRBJ2-1, with D perhaps TRBD1 (5 bases). The better agreement between TRBJ2-7 and the DNA end casts doubt on the J call. In germline, CDR1 is SGHNT, CDR2 YENEEA. The CDR3 contains 13 residues. Written as DNA, the CDR3 is TGTGCCAGCAGCTCTGGACACCGCTACGAGCAGTACTTC. It translates to CASSSGHRYEQYF.

This clonotype is judged medium-sized. The chain has TRBV7-6 and TRBJ2-1; 7 nucleotides agree with TRBD2. Germline CDR1 SGHVS, CDR2 FNYEAQ. Losses at the gene ends were 1 base for V and 10 bases for J; bases not matched to a gene: 7. The CDR3 is 14 residues long. CDR3 sequence reads: CASSLEGGSREQFF. The CDR3 DNA reads TGTGCCAGCAGCTTAGAGGGCGGGAGCCGGGAGCAGTTCTTC.

Notes on this clonotype: A much bigger clone sits one base away, suggesting this may be a read error. It is likely a read error, because the conserved phenylalanine at the end of the CDR3 is missing. The chain has TRBV11-3 and TRBJ2-1, with 7 positions matching TRBD1. In germline, CDR1 is SGHNT, CDR2 YENEEA. CDR3 length: 11 residues. V shed 6 bases, J shed 9 bases, and the junction held 2 bases outside the gene matches. DNA for the CDR3: TGTGCCAGCAGACAGGGGACTGAGCAGTTCCTC. Its protein is CASRQGTEQFL.

This clonotype was counted between two and nine times. Here the CDR3 reads CASGDRSDSPLHF. In nucleotides, the CDR3 is TGTGCCAGTGGGGACAGATCTGATTCACCCCTCCACTTT. The V and J genes are TRBV6-1 and TRBJ1-6; 7 positions match TRBD1. CDR3 length: 13 amino acids. In germline, CDR1 is MNHNS, CDR2 SASEGT. The V gene end was trimmed by 9 bases and the J gene end by 8 bases; junction bases not matched to a gene: 7.

The J gene is TRBJ2-1, the V gene TRBV7-3, with no clear D. The CDR3 consists of 15 residues. Germline assignment: CDR1 SGHTA and CDR2 FQGTGA. The V end was cut by 5 bases, the J end by 0 bases, with 11 bases between. CDR3 in amino acids: CASSPRASSYNEQFF. CDR3 nucleotide sequence: TGTGCCAGCAGCCCAAGGGCTAGCTCCTACAATGAGCAGTTCTTC. The entire variable domain, with the rest obtained from reference TRBV7-3 and TRBJ2-1, is as follows: GAGVSQTPSNKVTEKGKYVELRCDPISGHTALYWYRQSLGQGPEFLIYFQGTGAADDSGLPNDRFFAVRPEGSVSTLKIQRTERGDSAVYLCASSPRASSYNEQFFGPGTRLTVL.

By share, this clonotype counts as medium-sized (0.01 to 0.1%). The chain combines TRBV6-1 with TRBJ1-6; TRBD1 aligns across 7 bases. V was pared by 5 bases and J by 7 bases, with 5 bases of the junction left unmatched. This CDR3 has 14 residues. Germline V CDR1 and CDR2: MNHNS, SASEGT. CDR3 DNA: TGTGCCAGCAGTCCTAGACAGGGAAATTCACCCCTCCACTTT. As protein: CASSPRQGNSPLHF.

This clonotype was seen ten or more times. The chain carries TRBV12-3 or TRBV12-4 and TRBJ2-1, with D hard to call. The CDR3 runs 11 residues. The germline V and J ends were trimmed by 2 bases and 10 bases, with 6 bases remaining between them. The CDR3 loop is CASSLSTEQFF. CDR3 sequence (DNA): TGTGCCAGCAGTTTAAGCACCGAGCAGTTCTTC.

The chain joins TRBV6-6 to TRBJ1-3; D is undetermined. The CDR3 covers 15 residues. V was clipped by 5 bases and J by 0 bases, with 11 bases between them. Germline assignment: CDR1 MNHNY and CDR2 SVGAGI (reference sequence). CDR3 amino acids: CASSTPLGSGNTIYF. Here the CDR3 DNA reads TGTGCCAGCAGTACCCCGCTCGGCTCTGGAAACACCATATATTTT.

The gene calls are TRBV27 and TRBJ2-1; possibly TRBD1 for D (6 bases). The V end was cut by 2 bases, the J end by 5 bases, with 13 bases between. The CDR3 is made up of 15 amino acids. The germline gives CDR1 MNHEY, CDR2 SMNVEV (reference sequence). For the CDR3, the DNA is TGTGCCAGCAGTTTACGTGGACAGCGAAACAATGAGCAGTTCTTC. It yields the protein CASSLRGQRNNEQFF.

This clonotype was seen ten or more times. The chain employs TRBV12-3 or TRBV12-4 and TRBJ2-2, with 7 bases lining up with TRBD2. The CDR3 length is 14 residues. The trim removed 7 bases at V and 4 bases at J, leaving 6 bases unmatched. CDR3 amino acids: CASILGGVTGELFF. DNA for the CDR3: TGTGCCAGCATCCTTGGGGGGGTCACCGGGGAGCTGTTTTTT.

The V call is TRBV12-3 or TRBV12-4, the J call TRBJ2-5; 7 bases fit TRBD1. TRBJ2-1 matches the DNA end more closely, so the J call is doubtful. The CDR3 is 15 residues long. The CDR3 protein is CASSFVGTEQETQFF. CDR3 coding DNA: TGTGCCAGCAGTTTCGTTGGGACAGAGCAAGAGACCCAGTTCTTC.

This clonotype came up once. V and J are TRBV6-1 and TRBJ2-1; 10 bases are shared with TRBD2. The germline V gene encodes CDR1 MNHNS and CDR2 SASEGT. This CDR3 is built from 15 residues. V lost 8 bases and J lost 2; bases outside the gene matches: 6. The DNA for the CDR3 is TGTGCCAGCGGATTTAGCGGGAGGCCCTACAATGAGCAGTTCTTC. Translated, it gives CASGFSGRPYNEQFF.

This clonotype is categorized as medium-sized. V usage is TRBV12-3 or TRBV12-4 and J usage is TRBJ2-7, with D possibly matching TRBD1 (9 bases). The CDR3 loop spans 14 amino acids. V was cut by 11 bases and J by 4 bases, with 21 bases left in between. In DNA form, the CDR3 reads TGTGCCGGACACAGGGGGCGGGGGGCGTACGAGCAGTACTTC. Translating it yields CAGHRGRGAYEQYF.

The chain joins TRBV7-2 to TRBJ2-3, with 9 bases lining up with TRBD2. The V gene end was trimmed by 2 bases and the J gene end by 0 bases; junction bases not matched to a gene: 9. Germline CDR1 reads SGHTA; CDR2 reads FQGNSA. The length of the CDR3 is 18 residues. This chain's CDR3 is CASSLPLYSGGSTDTQYF. CDR3 nucleotides: TGTGCCAGCAGCTTACCGCTTTACAGCGGGGGGAGCACAGATACGCAGTATTTT.

The chain employs TRBV24-1 and TRBJ1-5; D unclear. CDR1 and CDR2 (germline): KGHDR, SFDVKD. The CDR3 length is 15 residues. Trimming left V 5 bases short and J 0 bases short, with 10 bases between. The CDR3 DNA reads TGTGCCACCAGTGGATTCACAGATAGCAATCAGCCCCAGCATTTT. Protein product: CATSGFTDSNQPQHF.

In its sample, this clonotype was seen a few times. The gene calls are TRBV7-2 and TRBJ2-6, with D perhaps TRBD1 (5 bases). V was shortened by 5 bases and J by 0 bases, with 20 bases between the two germline ends. CDR3 length equals 19 residues. Looked up from germline, CDR1 is SGHTA and CDR2 is FQGNSA. The CDR3 spells CASSPTYSRQSSGANVLTF. The CDR3 DNA sequence: TGTGCCAGCAGCCCCACGTACTCCCGACAGAGCTCTGGGGCCAACGTCCTGACTTTC.

This clonotype was counted only a few times. J is TRBJ2-2 and V is TRBV27; 7 nucleotides match TRBD1. Germline V CDR1 and CDR2: MNHEY, SMNVEV (reference sequence). The junction had 9 bases not matched to a gene; V was cut back by 6 bases and J by 5 bases. There are 15 residues in the CDR3. The CDR3 spells CASRLDRVSTGELFF. CDR3 in DNA: TGTGCCAGCAGACTCGACAGGGTTTCTACCGGGGAGCTGTTTTTT.

The chain carries TRBV6-1 and TRBJ2-2; perhaps TRBD1 as D (6 bases). V was trimmed by 4 bases and J by 1 base, leaving 13 bases between them. The CDR3 covers 16 residues. Germline V CDR1 and CDR2: MNHNS, SASEGT. The DNA of the CDR3 is TGTGCCAGCAGTGGAAACAGGGTTGTGAACACCGGGGAGCTGTTTTTT. It is translated as CASSGNRVVNTGELFF.

As to this clonotype: A much larger clone differs by one base, so this may be a read error. V is TRBV11-2 and J is TRBJ2-1; the match to TRBD2 covers 13 bases. The CDR3 has 16 residues. The germline gives CDR1 SGHAT, CDR2 FQNNGV. CDR3 DNA sequence: TGTGCCAGCAGCTTAGCCGGACTAGCGGGAGTTGGAGAGCAGTTATTC. This gives the protein CASSLAGLAGVGEQLF.

The chain uses TRBV6-1 and TRBJ2-3, with 7 bases lining up with TRBD2. Germline V gene data show CDR1 as MNHNS and CDR2 as SASEGT. The CDR3 is 15 residues long. J gave up 1 base and V 2 bases, and 3 bases lay outside the gene matches. CDR3 DNA sequence: TGTGCCAGCAGTGAACTGAGCGGGGGCACAGATACGCAGTATTTT. Amino acid sequence: CASSELSGGTDTQYF.

This clonotype has a single count. A single base separates this from a much larger clone, so it may be a read error. The genes are TRBV6-5 and TRBJ2-3; D possibly corresponds to TRBD2 (6 bases). The tail of the sequence fits TRBJ2-1 better, so the J call may be wrong. Germline V gene lookup returns CDR1 MNHEY and CDR2 SVGAGI. The CDR3 spans 13 residues. The CDR3 is CVSWDSVGETQFF. The CDR3 DNA sequence: TGTGTCAGCTGGGACTCCGTGGGAGAGACCCAGTTCTTC.

In its sample, this clonotype was seen a few times. The CDR3 DNA follows: TGTGCCAGCAGGGTTGACTACCACAATGAGCAGTACTTC. It codes for CASRVDYHNEQYF. J is TRBJ2-1 and V is TRBV6-1, with D maybe TRBD2 (5 bases). Gene TRBJ2-7 matches the end of the DNA better, so the J call may be wrong. The CDR3 extends over 13 amino acids. CDR1 and CDR2 from the germline V gene are MNHNS and SASEGT.

The chain combines TRBV12-3 or TRBV12-4 with TRBJ2-1; 7 bases line up with TRBD1. The CDR3 length is 13 residues. The J segment lost 4 bases and the V segment lost 6 bases, leaving 3 bases of the junction unmatched. The CDR3 sequence is CASRMGQYNEQFF. The DNA for the CDR3 is TGTGCCAGCAGGATGGGACAGTACAATGAGCAGTTCTTC.